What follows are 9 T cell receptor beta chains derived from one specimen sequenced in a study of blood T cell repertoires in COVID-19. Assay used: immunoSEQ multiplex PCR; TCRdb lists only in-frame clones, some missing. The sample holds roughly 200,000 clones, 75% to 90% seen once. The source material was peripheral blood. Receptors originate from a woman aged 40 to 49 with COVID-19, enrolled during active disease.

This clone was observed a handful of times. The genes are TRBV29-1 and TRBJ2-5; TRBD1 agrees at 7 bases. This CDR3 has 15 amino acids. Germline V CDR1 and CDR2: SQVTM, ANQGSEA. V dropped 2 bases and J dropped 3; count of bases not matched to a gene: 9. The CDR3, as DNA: TGCAGCGTTGAAAGGGGGCTGGGACGGGAAGAGACCCAGTACTTC. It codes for CSVERGLGREETQYF.

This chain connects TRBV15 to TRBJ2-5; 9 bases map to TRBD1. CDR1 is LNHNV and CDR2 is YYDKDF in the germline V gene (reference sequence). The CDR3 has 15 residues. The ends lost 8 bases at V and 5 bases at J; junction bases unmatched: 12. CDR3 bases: TGTGCCACCGTCAAACCCGGACAGGGGCGGGAGACCCAGTACTTC. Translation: CATVKPGQGRETQYF.

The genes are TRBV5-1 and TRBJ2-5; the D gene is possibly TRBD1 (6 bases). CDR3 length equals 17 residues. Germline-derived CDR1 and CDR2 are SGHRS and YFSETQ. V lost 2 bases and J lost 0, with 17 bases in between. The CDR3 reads CASSLKTGYSYQETQYF. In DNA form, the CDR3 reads TGCGCCAGCAGCTTAAAAACAGGGTACTCGTACCAAGAGACCCAGTACTTC.

In DNA, the CDR3 is TGTGCCAGCAGTTCCGGACAGGGGGCAAGTGGTGAGCAGTTCTTC. Amino acid sequence: CASSSGQGASGEQFF. J is TRBJ2-1 and V is TRBV6-5, with 11 bases lining up with TRBD1. The junction had 8 bases not matched to a gene; V was cut back by 4 bases and J by 9 bases. The CDR3 consists of 15 residues. Per germline, CDR1 MNHEY and CDR2 SVGAGI.

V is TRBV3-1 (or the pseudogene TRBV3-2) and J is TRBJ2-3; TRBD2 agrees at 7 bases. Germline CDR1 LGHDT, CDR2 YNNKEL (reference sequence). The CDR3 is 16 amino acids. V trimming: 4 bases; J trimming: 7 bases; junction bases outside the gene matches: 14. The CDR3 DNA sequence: TGTGCCAGCAGCCTCCGGAGGGACTACCCGGTGAATACGCAGTATTTT. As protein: CASSLRRDYPVNTQYF.

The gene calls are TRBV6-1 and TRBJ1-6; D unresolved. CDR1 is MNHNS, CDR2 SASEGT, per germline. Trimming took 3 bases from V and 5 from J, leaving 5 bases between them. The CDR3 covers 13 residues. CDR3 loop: CASSDSDNSPLHF. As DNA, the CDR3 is TGTGCCAGCAGTGACAGCGATAATTCACCCCTCCACTTT.

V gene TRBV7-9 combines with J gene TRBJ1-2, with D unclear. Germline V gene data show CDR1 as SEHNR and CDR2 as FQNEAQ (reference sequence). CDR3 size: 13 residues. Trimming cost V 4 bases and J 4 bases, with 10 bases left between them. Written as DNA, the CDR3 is TGTGCCAGCAGCTCATTAGGACTCTATGGCTACACCTTC. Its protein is CASSSLGLYGYTF.

In nucleotides, the CDR3 is TGCGCCAGCAGCTCGTTACAGGGCCACTATGGCTACACCTTC. This translates into CASSSLQGHYGYTF. The chain links TRBV5-1 to TRBJ1-2; a possible D gene is TRBD1 (6 bases). CDR3 size: 14 residues. V lost 3 bases and J lost 3, with 12 bases in between. Germline CDR1 SGHRS, CDR2 YFSETQ.

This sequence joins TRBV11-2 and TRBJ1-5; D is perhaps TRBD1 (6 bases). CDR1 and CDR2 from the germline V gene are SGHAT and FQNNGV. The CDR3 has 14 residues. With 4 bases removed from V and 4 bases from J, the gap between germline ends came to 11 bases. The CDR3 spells CASSSQGWNQPQHF. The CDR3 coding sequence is TGTGCCAGCAGCTCACAGGGATGGAATCAGCCCCAGCATTTT.